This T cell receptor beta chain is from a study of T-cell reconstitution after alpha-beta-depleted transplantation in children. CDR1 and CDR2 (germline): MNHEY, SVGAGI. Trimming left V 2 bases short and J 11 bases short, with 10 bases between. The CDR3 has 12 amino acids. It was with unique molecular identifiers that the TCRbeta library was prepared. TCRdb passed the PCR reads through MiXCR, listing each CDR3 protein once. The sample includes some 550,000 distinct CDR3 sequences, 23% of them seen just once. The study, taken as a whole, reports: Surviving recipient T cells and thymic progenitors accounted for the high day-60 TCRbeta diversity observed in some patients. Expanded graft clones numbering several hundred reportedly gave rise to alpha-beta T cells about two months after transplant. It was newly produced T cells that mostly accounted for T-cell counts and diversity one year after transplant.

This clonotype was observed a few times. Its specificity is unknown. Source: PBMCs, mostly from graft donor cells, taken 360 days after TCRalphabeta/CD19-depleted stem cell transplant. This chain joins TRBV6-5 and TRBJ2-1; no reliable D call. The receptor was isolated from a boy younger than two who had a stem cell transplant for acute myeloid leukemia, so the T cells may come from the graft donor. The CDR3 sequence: CASSYRPGQQFF. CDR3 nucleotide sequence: TGTGCCAGCAGTTACCGCCCCGGGCAGCAGTTCTTC.